The clone carrying this T cell receptor beta chain has ten or more counts. Its target is not known. The trim removed 4 bases at V and 5 bases at J, leaving 7 bases unmatched. Looked up from germline, CDR1 is SGHRS and CDR2 is YFSETQ. The CDR3 totals 15 residues. TCRdb re-called the 5' RACE reads through MiXCR, storing one row per CDR3 protein. The table lists about 130,000 distinct CDR3 sequences, 5% to 8% of them singletons. This entry comes from a study of T cells after yellow fever vaccination. Study-wide results and limits: It was a small share of clonotypes that appeared in both CD4 and CD8 compartments. Primary-vaccination clones mostly resurfaced post-booster (nearly 97% CD4, about 87% CD8).

The sample was CD4+ T cells sorted from PBMCs, taken 10 days after the yellow fever booster vaccination. The clonotype comes from a man in his thirties or forties who received the YFV17D yellow fever vaccine. The rearrangement joins TRBV5-1 to TRBJ2-1; 9 bases map to TRBD1. CDR3 sequence reads: CASSPGQGPHNEQFF. The CDR3 coding sequence is TGCGCCAGCAGCCCGGGACAGGGCCCCCACAATGAGCAGTTCTTC. The entire variable domain, with the rest obtained from reference TRBV5-1 and TRBJ2-1, is as follows: KAGVTQTPRYLIKTRGQQVTLSCSPISGHRSVSWYQQTPGQGLQFLFEYFSETQRNKGNFPGRFSGRQFSNSRSEMNVSTLELGDSALYLCASSPGQGPHNEQFFGPGTRLTVL.